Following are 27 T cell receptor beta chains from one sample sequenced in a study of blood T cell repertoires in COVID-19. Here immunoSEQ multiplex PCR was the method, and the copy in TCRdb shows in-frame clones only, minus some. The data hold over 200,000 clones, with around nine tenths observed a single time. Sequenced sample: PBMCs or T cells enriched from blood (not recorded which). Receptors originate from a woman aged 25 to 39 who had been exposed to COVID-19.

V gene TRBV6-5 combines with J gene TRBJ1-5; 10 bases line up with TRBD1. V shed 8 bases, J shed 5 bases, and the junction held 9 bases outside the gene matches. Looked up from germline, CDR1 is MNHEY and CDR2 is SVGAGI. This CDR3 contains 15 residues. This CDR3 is CASHEGDRGYQPQHF. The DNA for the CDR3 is TGTGCCAGCCACGAGGGGGACAGGGGTTATCAGCCCCAGCATTTT.

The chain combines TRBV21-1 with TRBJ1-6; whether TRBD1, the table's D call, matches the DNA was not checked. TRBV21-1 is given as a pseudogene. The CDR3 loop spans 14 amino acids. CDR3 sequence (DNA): TGTGCCAGCAGCAGACACTCCTATAATTCACCCCTCCACTTT. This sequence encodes CASSRHSYNSPLHF.

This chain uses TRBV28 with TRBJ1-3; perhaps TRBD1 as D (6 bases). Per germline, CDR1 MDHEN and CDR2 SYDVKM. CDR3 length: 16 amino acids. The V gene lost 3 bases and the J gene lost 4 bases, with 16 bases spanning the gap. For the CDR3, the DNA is TGTGCCAGCAGTTTCTTGACAGGTTCGGGGGGAAACACCATATATTTT. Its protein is CASSFLTGSGGNTIYF.

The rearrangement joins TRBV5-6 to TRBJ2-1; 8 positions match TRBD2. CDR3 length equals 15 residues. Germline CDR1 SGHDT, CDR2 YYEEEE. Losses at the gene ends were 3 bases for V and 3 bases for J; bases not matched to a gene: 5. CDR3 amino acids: CASSSGLGGYNEQFF. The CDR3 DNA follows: TGTGCCAGCAGCTCGGGACTAGGGGGCTACAATGAGCAGTTCTTC.

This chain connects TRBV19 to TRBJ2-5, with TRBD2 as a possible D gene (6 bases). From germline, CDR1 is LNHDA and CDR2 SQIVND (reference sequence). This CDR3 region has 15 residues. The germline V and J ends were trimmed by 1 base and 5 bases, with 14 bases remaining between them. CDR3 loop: CASSIVGGGRETQYF. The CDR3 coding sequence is TGTGCCAGTAGTATAGTCGGGGGAGGTAGGGAGACCCAGTACTTC.

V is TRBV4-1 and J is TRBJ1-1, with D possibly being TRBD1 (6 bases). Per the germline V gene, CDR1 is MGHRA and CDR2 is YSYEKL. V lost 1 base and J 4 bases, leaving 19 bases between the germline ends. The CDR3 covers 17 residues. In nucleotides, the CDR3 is TGCGCCAGCAGCCAAGTTCGGGGCGTGGGGGCGCCCACTGAAGCTTTCTTT. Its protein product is CASSQVRGVGAPTEAFF.

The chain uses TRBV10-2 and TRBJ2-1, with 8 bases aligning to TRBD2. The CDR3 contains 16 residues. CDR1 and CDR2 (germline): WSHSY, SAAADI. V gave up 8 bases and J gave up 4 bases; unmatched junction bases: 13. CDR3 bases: TGCGCCAGCCGCAAAGTATCGGGGGGGGCATACAATGAGCAGTTCTTC. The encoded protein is CASRKVSGGAYNEQFF.

The CDR3 loop reads CASSPLGQGIGYEQYF. DNA for the CDR3: TGCGCCAGCAGCCCCCTGGGACAGGGCATCGGCTACGAGCAGTACTTC. The chain employs TRBV5-1 and TRBJ2-7; 9 bases fit TRBD1. Germline assignment: CDR1 SGHRS and CDR2 YFSETQ. V shed 4 bases, J shed 3 bases, and the junction held 11 bases outside the gene matches. This CDR3 has 16 amino acids.

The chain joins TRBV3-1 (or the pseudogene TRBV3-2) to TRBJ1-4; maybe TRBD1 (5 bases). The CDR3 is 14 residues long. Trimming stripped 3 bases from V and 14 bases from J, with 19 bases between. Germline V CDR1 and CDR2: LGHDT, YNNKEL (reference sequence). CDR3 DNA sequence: TGTGCCAGCAGCCACCTTTCCTCCCGACGGGGGCTGTTTTTT. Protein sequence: CASSHLSSRRGLFF.

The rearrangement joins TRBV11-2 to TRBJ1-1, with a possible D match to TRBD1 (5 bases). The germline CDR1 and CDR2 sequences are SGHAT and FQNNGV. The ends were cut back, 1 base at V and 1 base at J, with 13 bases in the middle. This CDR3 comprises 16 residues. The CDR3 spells CASSLGRGFGNTEAFF. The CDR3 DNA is TGTGCCAGCAGCTTAGGGAGGGGATTCGGGAACACTGAAGCTTTCTTT. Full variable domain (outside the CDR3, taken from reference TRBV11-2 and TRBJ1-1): EAGVAQSPRYKIIEKRQSVAFWCNPISGHATLYWYQQILGQGPKLLIQFQNNGVVDDSQLPKDRFSAERLKGVDSTLKIQPAKLEDSAVYLCASSLGRGFGNTEAFFGQGTRLTVV.

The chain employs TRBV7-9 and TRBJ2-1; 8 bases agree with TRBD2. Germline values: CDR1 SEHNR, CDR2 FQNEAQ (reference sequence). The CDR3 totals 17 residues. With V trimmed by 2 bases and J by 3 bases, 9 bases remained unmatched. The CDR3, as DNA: TGTGCCAGCAGCTTACCCCCCCGGACTAGCCACTACAATGAGCAGTTCTTC. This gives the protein CASSLPPRTSHYNEQFF.

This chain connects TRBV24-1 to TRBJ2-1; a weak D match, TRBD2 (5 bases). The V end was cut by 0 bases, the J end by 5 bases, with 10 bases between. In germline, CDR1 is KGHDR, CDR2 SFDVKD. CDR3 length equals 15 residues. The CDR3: CATSDLGLLNNEQFF. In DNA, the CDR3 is TGTGCCACCAGTGATTTGGGACTCCTAAACAATGAGCAGTTCTTC.

CDR3: CASSLYGSNEQFF. DNA of the CDR3: TGTGCCAGCAGCTTATACGGGAGCAATGAGCAGTTCTTC. The chain employs TRBV11-3 and TRBJ2-1; the D gene is possibly TRBD2 (6 bases). This CDR3 has 13 residues. CDR1 and CDR2 from the germline V gene are SGHNT and YENEEA. V gave up 2 bases and J gave up 6 bases, with 8 bases separating them.

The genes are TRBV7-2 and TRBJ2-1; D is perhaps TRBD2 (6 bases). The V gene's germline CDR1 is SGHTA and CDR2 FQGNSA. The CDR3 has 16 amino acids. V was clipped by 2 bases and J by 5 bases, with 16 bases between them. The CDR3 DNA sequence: TGTGCCAGCAGCTTAATCGGTGGGAGGACTAACAATGAGCAGTTCTTC. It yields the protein CASSLIGGRTNNEQFF. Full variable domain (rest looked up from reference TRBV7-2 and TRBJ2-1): GAGVSQSPSNKVTEKGKDVELRCDPISGHTALYWYRQSLGQGLEFLIYFQGNSAPDKSGLPSDRFSAERTGGSVSTLTIQRTQQEDSAVYLCASSLIGGRTNNEQFFGPGTRLTVL.

This CDR3 reads CSVGSSQGGEQYF. CDR3 in DNA: TGCAGCGTTGGTTCCTCGCAGGGGGGCGAGCAGTACTTC. V is TRBV29-1 and J is TRBJ2-7; tentative D call: TRBD1 (7 bases). This CDR3 has 13 amino acids. Trimming left V 4 bases short and J 6 bases short, with 16 bases between. Germline assignment: CDR1 SQVTM and CDR2 ANQGSEA.

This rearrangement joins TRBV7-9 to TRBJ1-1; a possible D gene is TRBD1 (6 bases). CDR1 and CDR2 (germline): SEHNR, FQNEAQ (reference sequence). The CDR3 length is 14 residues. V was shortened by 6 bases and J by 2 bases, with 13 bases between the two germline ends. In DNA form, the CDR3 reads TGTGCCAGCAGTTTTACAGGGCTTAACACTGAAGCTTTCTTT. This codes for CASSFTGLNTEAFF.

The DNA for the CDR3 is TGCAGCGCCCCTAGCGGGAATTGGGCGGGTGAGCAGTTCTTC. Translation: CSAPSGNWAGEQFF. This chain connects TRBV29-1 to TRBJ2-1; 9 bases align to TRBD2. Germline V lookup: CDR1 SQVTM, CDR2 ANQGSEA. The CDR3 consists of 14 residues. Trimming removed 7 bases from V and 9 bases from J; junction bases left unmatched: 13.

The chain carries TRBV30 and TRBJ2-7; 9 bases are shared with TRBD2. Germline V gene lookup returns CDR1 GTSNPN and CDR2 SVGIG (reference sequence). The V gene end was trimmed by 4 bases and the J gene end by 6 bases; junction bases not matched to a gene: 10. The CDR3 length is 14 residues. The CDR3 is CAWNARREGLEQYF. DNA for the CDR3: TGTGCCTGGAACGCACGGCGGGAGGGTCTCGAGCAGTACTTC.

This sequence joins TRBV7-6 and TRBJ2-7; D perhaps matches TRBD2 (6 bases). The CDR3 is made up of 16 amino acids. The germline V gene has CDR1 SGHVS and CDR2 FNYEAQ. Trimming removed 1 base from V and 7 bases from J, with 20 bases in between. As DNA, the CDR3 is TGTGCCAGCAGCTTAGAAGGAGGGATAGTTTCGGGAGAGCAGTACTTC. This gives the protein CASSLEGGIVSGEQYF.

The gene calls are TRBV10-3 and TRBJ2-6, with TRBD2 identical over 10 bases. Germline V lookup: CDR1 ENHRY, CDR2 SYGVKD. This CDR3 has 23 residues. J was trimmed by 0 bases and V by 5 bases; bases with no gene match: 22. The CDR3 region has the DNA TGTGCCATCAGTCCTTTCTACTCTAGCGGGAGTCCGTCTTTAAGCTCTGGGGCCAACGTCCTGACTTTC. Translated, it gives CAISPFYSSGSPSLSSGANVLTF.

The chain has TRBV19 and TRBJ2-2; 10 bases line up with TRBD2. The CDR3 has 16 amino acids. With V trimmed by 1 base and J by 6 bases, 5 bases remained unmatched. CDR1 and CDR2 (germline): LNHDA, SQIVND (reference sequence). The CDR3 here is CASSIGLAGVAGELFF. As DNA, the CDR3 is TGTGCCAGTAGTATAGGGCTAGCGGGAGTGGCCGGGGAGCTGTTTTTT.

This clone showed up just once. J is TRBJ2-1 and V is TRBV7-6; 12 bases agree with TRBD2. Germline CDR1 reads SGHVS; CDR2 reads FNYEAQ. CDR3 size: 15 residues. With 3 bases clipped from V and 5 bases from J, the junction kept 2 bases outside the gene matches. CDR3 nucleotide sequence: TGTGCCAGCAGCTTCCGACTAGCGGGAGACAATGAGCAGTTCTTC. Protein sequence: CASSFRLAGDNEQFF.

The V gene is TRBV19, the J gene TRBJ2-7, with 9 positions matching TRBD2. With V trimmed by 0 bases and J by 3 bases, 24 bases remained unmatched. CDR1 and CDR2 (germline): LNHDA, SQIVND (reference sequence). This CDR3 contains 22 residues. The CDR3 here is CASSIDSFWDSGGQREVYEQYF. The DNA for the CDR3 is TGTGCCAGTAGTATAGATAGCTTTTGGGACTCAGGAGGTCAGCGGGAGGTCTACGAGCAGTACTTC.

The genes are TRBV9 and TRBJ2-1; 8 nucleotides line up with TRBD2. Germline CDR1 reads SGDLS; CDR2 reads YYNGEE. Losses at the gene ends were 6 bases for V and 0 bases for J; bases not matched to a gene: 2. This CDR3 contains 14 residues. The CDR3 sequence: CASNSGSSYNEQFF. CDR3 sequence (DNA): TGTGCCAGCAACAGCGGGAGCTCCTACAATGAGCAGTTCTTC.

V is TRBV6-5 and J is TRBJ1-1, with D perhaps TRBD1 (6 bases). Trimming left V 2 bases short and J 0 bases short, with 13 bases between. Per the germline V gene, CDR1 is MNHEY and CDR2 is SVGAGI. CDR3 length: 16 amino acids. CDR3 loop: CASSYQWTVMNTEAFF. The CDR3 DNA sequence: TGTGCCAGCAGTTACCAATGGACAGTTATGAACACTGAAGCTTTCTTT.

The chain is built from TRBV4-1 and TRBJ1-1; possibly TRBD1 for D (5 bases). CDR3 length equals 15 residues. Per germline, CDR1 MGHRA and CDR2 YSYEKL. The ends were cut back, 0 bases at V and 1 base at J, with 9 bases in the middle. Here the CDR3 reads CASSQEAGWNTEAFF. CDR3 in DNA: TGCGCCAGCAGCCAAGAGGCAGGGTGGAACACTGAAGCTTTCTTT.

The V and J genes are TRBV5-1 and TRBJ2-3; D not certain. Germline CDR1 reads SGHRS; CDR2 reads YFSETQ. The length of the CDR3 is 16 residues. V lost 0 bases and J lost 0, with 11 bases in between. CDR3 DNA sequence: TGCGCCAGCAGCTTGGTGAACTTCGGTAGCACAGATACGCAGTATTTT. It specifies CASSLVNFGSTDTQYF.